This T cell receptor beta chain was identified during a study of vaccination effects on CD4 cells after COVID-19. Turning to this clone: What it binds is not known.

After less than 11 days in culture, the CD4+ T cells were isolated. This table comes from immunoSEQ multiplex PCR, and its TCRdb copy is limited to in-frame clones, with some not included. The data contain more than 30,000 clones, approximately 75% of them seen just once; the ten biggest clones take up around 3%. Looked up from germline, CDR1 is LNHDA and CDR2 is SQIVND (reference sequence). The length of the CDR3 is 13 residues. V lost 0 bases, J lost 9 bases, and 2 bases stayed unmatched. The rearrangement joins TRBV19 to TRBJ2-1; 7 bases fit TRBD1. Sequences were derived from CD4+ T cells from PBMCs cultured without peptide, sampled before COVID-19 vaccination. This TCR derives from a human donor who received a COVID-19 vaccine. DNA for the CDR3: TGTGCCAGTAGTATAGAACAGGGGAGTGAGCAGTTCTTC. This sequence encodes CASSIEQGSEQFF.